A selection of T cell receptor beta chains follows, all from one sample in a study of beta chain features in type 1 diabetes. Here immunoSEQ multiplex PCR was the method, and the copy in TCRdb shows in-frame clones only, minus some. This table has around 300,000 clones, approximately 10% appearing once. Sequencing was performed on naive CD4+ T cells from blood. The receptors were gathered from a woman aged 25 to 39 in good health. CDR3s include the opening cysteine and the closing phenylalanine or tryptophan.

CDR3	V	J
CASSPGVGRTQYF	TRBV4-3	TRBJ2-5
CASSLFAGVDYNEQFF	TRBV7-3	TRBJ2-1
CASSQDFVGRHTEAFF	TRBV4-1	TRBJ1-1
CASSIRTGVQETQYF	TRBV19	TRBJ2-5
CASSPGQLGQPQHF	TRBV19	TRBJ1-5
CASSLRSDTQYF	TRBV7-6	TRBJ2-3
CASSQDRDRESSQFF	TRBV4-3	TRBJ2-1
CAWSGVGASGNNGQFF	TRBV30	TRBJ2-1
CASSVREPGYTF	TRBV28	TRBJ1-2
CASSLGFGPGDGYTF	TRBV7-2	TRBJ1-2
CASSPPETSRAKNIQYF	TRBV5-1	TRBJ2-4
CASSQVGSSGASYEQYF	TRBV4-3	TRBJ2-7
CASSLGFELLSEQYF	TRBV5-6	TRBJ2-7
CSAPYQETQYF	TRBV20-1	TRBJ2-5
CAILGPGGPGGTDTQYF	TRBV10-3	TRBJ2-3
CASSLTGINEQFF	TRBV7-2	TRBJ2-1
CASSARTSGSGGELFF	TRBV7-9	TRBJ2-2
CASSQSLDRVEKLFF	TRBV4-3	TRBJ1-4
CASSGRATDTQYF	TRBV28	TRBJ2-3
CASNLNRGGYTF	TRBV5-6	TRBJ1-2
CASSLGELDTQYF	TRBV7-9	TRBJ2-3
CASRPTQDRHGYTF	TRBV19	TRBJ1-2
CASRGLADYNEQFF	TRBV5-4	TRBJ2-1
CASNLGQGAYGYTF	TRBV6-6	TRBJ1-2
CASSHLRSWEYNEQFF	TRBV14	TRBJ2-1
CASSARTGSSYEQYF	TRBV9	TRBJ2-7
CASSYRGLSAYEQYF	TRBV5-1	TRBJ2-7
CASGTTSGSSETQYF	TRBV6-5	TRBJ2-5
CASSPSTSRNEQFF	TRBV7-3	TRBJ2-1
CSLSQGNYGYTF	TRBV29-1	TRBJ1-2
CASSTEPGTGVSETQYF	TRBV4-3	TRBJ2-5
CASSPGRGDGYGYTF	TRBV19	TRBJ1-2
CASRGTSGSYNEQFF	TRBV2	TRBJ2-1
CASSLDGTAIKLNTEAFF	TRBV5-4	TRBJ1-1
CASSETGTKNIQYF	TRBV10-2	TRBJ2-4
CASSEAGYGYTF	TRBV6-1	TRBJ1-2
CASSLRQGGIYGYTF	TRBV28	TRBJ1-2
CAWGRGTGELFF	TRBV30	TRBJ2-2
CASSPMAENTEAFF	TRBV18	TRBJ1-1
CASSQMHGSSYEQYF	TRBV4-1	TRBJ2-7
CASTLDRGPEKLFF	TRBV6-6	TRBJ1-4
CASSPSAKNIQYF	TRBV7-3	TRBJ2-4
CASSIGGSSYEQYF	TRBV19	TRBJ2-7
CAWSGGTDYEQYF	TRBV30	TRBJ2-7
CASSQDGTGGPTDTQYF	TRBV4-1	TRBJ2-3
CASSLGGTGLNEWQFF	TRBV5-6	TRBJ2-1
CASSTRQGTTDTQYF	TRBV19	TRBJ2-3
CASRPNRVGYNEQFF	TRBV4-3	TRBJ2-1
CASSLGQGQEETQYF	TRBV7-9	TRBJ2-5
CASSLTGESTDTQYF	TRBV5-1	TRBJ2-3
CASSISRFRAFF	TRBV19	TRBJ1-1
CASSITGGHEQYF	TRBV28	TRBJ2-7
CASVPAGTVGETQYF	TRBV28	TRBJ2-5